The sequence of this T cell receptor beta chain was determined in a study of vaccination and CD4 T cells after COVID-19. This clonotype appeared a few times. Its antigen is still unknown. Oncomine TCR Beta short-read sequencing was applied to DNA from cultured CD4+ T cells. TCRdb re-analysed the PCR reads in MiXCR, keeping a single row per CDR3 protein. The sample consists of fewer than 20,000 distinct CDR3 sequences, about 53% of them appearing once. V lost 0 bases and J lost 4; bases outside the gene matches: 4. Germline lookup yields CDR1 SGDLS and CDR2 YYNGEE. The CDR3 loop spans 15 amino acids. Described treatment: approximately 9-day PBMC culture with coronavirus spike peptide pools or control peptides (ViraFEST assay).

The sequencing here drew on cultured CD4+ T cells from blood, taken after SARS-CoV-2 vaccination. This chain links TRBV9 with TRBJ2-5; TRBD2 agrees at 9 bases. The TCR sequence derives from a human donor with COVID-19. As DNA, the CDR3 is TGTGCCAGCAGCGTAGATAGCGGGGGTATAGAGACCCAGTACTTC. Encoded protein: CASSVDSGGIETQYF.